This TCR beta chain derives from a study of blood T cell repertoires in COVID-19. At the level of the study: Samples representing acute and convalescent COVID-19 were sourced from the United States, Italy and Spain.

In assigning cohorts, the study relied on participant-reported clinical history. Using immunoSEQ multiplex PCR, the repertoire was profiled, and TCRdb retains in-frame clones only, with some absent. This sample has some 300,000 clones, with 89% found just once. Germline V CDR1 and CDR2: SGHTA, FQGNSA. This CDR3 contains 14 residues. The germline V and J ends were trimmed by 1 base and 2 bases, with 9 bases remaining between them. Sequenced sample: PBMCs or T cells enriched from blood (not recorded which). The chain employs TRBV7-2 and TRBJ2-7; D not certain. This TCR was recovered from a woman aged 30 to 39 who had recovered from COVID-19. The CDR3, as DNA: TGTGCCAGCAGCTTAGTTACTCCCCCCTACGAGCAGTACTTC. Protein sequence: CASSLVTPPYEQYF.